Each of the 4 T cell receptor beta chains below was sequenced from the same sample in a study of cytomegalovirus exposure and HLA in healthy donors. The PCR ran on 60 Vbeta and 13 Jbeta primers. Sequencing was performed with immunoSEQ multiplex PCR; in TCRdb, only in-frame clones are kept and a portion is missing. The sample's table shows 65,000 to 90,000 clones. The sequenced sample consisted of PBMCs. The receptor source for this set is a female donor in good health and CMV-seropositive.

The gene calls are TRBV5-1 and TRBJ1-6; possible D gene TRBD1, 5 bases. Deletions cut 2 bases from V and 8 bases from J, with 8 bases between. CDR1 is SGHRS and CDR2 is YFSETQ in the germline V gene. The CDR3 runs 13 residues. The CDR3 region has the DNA TGCGCCAGCAGCTTCACGACAGATTCACCCCTCCACTTT. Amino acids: CASSFTTDSPLHF.

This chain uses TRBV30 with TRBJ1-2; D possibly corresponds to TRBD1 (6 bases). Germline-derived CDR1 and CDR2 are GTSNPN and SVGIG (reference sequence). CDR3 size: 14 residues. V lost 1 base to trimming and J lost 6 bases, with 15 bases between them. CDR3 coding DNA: TGTGCCTGGAGTGCCCTACAGGGAGAGGATGGCTACACCTTC. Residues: CAWSALQGEDGYTF. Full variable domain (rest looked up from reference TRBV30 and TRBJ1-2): SQTIHQWPATLVQPVGSPLSLECTVEGTSNPNLYWYRQAAGRGLQLLFYSVGIGQISSEVPQNLSASRPQDRQFILSSKKLLLSDSGFYLCAWSALQGEDGYTFGSGTRLTVV.

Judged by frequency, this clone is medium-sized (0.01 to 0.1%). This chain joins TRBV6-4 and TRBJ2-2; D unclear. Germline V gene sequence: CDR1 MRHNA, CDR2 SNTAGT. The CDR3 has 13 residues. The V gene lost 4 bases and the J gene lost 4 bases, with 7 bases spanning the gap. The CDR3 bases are TGTGCCAGCAGTGGTGCAGGCACCGGGGAGCTGTTTTTT. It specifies CASSGAGTGELFF.

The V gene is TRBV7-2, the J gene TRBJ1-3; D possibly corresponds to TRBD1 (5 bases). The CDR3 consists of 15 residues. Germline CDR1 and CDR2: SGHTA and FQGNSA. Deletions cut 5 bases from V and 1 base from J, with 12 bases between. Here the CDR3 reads CASSTGGASGNTIYF. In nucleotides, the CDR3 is TGTGCCAGCAGCACAGGAGGGGCATCTGGAAACACCATATATTTT.